Detailed here is one T cell receptor (beta chain). The germline V gene has CDR1 SGHRS and CDR2 YFSETQ. The CDR3 is 14 amino acids. V lost 6 bases and J lost 0, with 11 bases in between. This entry is derived from a study of T cell responses to AZD1222 COVID-19 vaccine. Clones were sequenced by immunoSEQ multiplex PCR, and TCRdb holds only the in-frame ones, with some missing. Of about 180,000 clones in the sample, about 91% were seen once. Specimen: peripheral blood, collected on day 0 of AZD1222 vaccination. The V call is TRBV5-1, the J call TRBJ2-3, with D possibly TRBD2 on 7 matching bases. This sequence originates from an adult in good health. The DNA for the CDR3 is TGCGCCAGCACCCCGGGGGGCAGCACAGATACGCAGTATTTT. This gives the protein CASTPGGSTDTQYF.